The entry below gives a single TCR beta chain sequence along with its context. The study recruited people aged 18 to 89 years across more than 20 US areas. Which cohort a participant joined came from the clinical history participants gave. This sample is drawn from a study of blood T cell repertoires in COVID-19. The length of the CDR3 is 15 residues. Germline values: CDR1 KGHSH, CDR2 LQKENI. Trimming pared 2 bases from V and 5 bases from J, leaving 12 bases between. Sequencing used immunoSEQ multiplex PCR; TCRdb keeps in-frame clones, though not all of them. The sample includes 400,000 to 500,000 clones, about 88% of them seen just once.

The receptor's source is a woman between 18 and 29 years old who had been exposed to COVID-19. The V and J genes are TRBV18 and TRBJ1-4; D is possibly TRBD1 (6 bases). Sequenced sample: PBMCs or T cells enriched from blood (not recorded which). The CDR3 sequence: CASSPGGDSNEKLFF. The CDR3 DNA sequence: TGTGCCAGCTCACCAGGGGGCGACTCCAATGAAAAACTGTTTTTT.